The T cell receptor (beta chain) described here comes from a study of a mutant IDH1 vaccine in newly diagnosed glioma. Study overall: Earlier therapy was either radiotherapy, temozolomide, or both, and most got both.

Time point noted: week 11, during vaccination. Doses of 300 ug of mutant IDH1 20-mer peptide were given with topical imiquimod. With 6 bases removed from V and 4 bases from J, the gap between germline ends came to 15 bases. The length of the CDR3 is 14 residues. Germline V gives CDR1 SQVTM, CDR2 ANQGSEA. As concerns this clone: Its antigen is currently unknown.

TCRdb's table, derived via immunoSEQ multiplex PCR, lists solely in-frame clones and lacks some. The table has 25,000 to 35,000 clones, 90% seen once. This chain connects TRBV29-1 to TRBJ2-2; TRBD2 is a possible D gene (5 bases). Source: PBMCs, taken from a glioma patient whose treatment included an IDH1 peptide vaccine. The receptor was derived from a man younger than 35 with glioma. CDR3 protein: CSVQRGSSTGELFF. In DNA form, the CDR3 reads TGCAGCGTCCAACGGGGATCGAGCACCGGGGAGCTGTTTTTT.